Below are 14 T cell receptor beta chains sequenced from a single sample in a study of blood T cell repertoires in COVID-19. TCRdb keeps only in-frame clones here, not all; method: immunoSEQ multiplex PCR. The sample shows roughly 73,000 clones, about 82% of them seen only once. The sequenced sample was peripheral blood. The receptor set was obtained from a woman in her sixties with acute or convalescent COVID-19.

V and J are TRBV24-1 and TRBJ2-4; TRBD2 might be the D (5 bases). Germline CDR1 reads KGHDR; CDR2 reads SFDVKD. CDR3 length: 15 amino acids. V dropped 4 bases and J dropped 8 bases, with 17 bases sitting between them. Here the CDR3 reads CATSEASYNGDIQYF. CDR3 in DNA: TGTGCCACCAGTGAGGCTAGCTATAACGGGGACATTCAGTACTTC.

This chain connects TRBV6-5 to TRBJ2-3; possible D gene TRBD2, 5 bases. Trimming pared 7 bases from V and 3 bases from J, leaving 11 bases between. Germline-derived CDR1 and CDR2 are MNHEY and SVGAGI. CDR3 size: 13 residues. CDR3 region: CASTPGGTDTQYF. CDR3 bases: TGTGCCAGCACTCCCGGCGGGACAGATACGCAGTATTTT.

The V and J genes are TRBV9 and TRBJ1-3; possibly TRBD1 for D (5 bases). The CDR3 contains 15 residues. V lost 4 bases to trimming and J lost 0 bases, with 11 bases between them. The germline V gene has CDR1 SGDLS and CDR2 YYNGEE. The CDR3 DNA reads TGTGCCAGCAGCCCCCGACAGAGCTCTGGAAACACCATATATTTT. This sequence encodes CASSPRQSSGNTIYF.

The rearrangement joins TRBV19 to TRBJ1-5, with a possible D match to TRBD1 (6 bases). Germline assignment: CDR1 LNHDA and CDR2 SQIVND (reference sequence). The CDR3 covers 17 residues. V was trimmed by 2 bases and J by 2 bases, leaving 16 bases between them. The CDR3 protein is CASSISRGGGGNQPQHF. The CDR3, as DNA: TGTGCCAGTAGTATATCCAGGGGTGGAGGAGGCAATCAGCCCCAGCATTTT.

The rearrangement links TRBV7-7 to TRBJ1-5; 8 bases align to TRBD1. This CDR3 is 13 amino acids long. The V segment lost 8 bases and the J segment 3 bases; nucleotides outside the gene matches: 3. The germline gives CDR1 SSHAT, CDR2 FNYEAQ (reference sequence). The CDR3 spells CASSTGVNQPQHF. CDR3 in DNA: TGTGCCAGCTCGACAGGGGTCAATCAGCCCCAGCATTTT.

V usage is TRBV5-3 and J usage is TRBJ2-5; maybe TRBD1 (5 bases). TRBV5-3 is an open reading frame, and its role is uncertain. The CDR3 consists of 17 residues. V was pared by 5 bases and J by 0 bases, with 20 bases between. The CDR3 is CARRNTTAAPDQETQYF. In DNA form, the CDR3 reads TGTGCCAGAAGAAACACGACAGCCGCACCCGACCAAGAGACCCAGTACTTC.

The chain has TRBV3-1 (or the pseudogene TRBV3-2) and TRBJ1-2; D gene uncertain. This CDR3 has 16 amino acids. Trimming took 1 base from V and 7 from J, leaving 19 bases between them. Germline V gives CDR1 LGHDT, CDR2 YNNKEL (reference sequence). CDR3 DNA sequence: TGTGCCAGCAGCCAAGGTACCTACTGGGCCCGGTCTGGCTACACCTTC. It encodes CASSQGTYWARSGYTF.

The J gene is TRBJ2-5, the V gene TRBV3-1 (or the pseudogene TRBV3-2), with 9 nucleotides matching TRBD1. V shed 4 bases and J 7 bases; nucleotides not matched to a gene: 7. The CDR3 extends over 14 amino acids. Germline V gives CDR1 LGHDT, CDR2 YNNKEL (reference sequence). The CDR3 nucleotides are TGTGCCAGCAGCCTGGGGGACAGGGAGGGGACCCAGTACTTC. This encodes CASSLGDREGTQYF.

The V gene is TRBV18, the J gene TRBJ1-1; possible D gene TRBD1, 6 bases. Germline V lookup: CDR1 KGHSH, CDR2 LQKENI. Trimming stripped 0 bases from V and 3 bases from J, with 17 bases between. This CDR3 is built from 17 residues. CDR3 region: CASSPPVRGSVYTEAFF. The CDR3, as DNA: TGTGCCAGCTCACCACCAGTCAGGGGCTCGGTTTACACTGAAGCTTTCTTT.

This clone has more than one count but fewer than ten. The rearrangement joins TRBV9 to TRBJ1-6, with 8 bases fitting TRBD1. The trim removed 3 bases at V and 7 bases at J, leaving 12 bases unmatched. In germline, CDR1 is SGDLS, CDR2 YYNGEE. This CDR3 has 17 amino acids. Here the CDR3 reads CASSGETRGRVNSPLHF. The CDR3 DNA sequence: TGTGCCAGCAGCGGCGAAACCAGGGGGCGAGTGAATTCACCCCTCCACTTT.

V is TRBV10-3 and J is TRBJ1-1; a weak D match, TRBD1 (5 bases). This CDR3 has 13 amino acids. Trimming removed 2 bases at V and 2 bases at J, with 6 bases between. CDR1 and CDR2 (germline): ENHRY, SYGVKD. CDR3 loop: CAISETGNTEAFF. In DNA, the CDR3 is TGTGCCATCAGTGAGACAGGAAACACTGAAGCTTTCTTT.

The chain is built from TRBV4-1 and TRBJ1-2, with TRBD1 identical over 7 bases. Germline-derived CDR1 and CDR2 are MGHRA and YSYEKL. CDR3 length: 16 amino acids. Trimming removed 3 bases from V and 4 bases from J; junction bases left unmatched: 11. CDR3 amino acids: CASSQTGQLNLYGYTF. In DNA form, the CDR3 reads TGCGCCAGCAGCCAGACGGGACAGCTTAACCTCTATGGCTACACCTTC.

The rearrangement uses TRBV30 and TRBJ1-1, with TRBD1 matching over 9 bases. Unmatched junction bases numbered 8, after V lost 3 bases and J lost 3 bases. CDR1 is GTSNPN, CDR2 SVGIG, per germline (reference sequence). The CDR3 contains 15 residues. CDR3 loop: CAWRQGARRYTEAFF. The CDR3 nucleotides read TGTGCCTGGAGACAGGGGGCACGGAGGTACACTGAAGCTTTCTTT.

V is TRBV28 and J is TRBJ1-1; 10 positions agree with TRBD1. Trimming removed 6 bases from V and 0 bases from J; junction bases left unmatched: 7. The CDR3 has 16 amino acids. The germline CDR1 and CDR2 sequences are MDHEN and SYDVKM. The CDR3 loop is CASRDRGSRLNTEAFF. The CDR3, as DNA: TGTGCCAGCAGGGACAGGGGGTCCCGTCTGAACACTGAAGCTTTCTTT.